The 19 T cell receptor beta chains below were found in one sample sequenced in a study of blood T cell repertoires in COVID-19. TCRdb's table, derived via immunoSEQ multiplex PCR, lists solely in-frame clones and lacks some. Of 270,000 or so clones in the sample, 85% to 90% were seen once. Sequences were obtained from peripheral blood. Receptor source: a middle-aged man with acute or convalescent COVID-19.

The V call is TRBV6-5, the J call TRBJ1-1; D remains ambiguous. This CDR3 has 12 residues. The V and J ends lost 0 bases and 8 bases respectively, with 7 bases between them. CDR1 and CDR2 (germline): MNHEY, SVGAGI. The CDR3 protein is CASSYSHSEAFF. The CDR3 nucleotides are TGTGCCAGCAGTTACTCCCATTCCGAAGCTTTCTTT.

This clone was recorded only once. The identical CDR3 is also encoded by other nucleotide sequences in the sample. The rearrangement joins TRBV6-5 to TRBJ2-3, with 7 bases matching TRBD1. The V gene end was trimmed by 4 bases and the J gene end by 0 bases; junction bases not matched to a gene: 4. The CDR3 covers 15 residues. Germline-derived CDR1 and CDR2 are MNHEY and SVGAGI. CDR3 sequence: CASSSGTVSTDTQYF. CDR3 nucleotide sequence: TGTGCCAGCAGTTCCGGGACAGTAAGCACAGATACGCAGTATTTT.

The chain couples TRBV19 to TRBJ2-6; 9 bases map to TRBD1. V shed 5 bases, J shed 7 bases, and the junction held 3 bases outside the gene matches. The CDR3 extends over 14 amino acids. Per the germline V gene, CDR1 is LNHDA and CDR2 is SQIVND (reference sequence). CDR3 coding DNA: TGTGCCAGTAGTCCGGACAGGGGAGCCAACGTCCTGACTTTC. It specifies CASSPDRGANVLTF.

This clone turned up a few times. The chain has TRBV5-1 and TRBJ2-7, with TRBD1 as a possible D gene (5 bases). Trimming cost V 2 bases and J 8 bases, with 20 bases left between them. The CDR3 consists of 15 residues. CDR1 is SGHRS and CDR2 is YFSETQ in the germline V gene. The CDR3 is CASSLQDGQMDKQYF. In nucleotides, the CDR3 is TGCGCCAGCAGCTTACAGGACGGGCAGATGGATAAGCAGTACTTC.

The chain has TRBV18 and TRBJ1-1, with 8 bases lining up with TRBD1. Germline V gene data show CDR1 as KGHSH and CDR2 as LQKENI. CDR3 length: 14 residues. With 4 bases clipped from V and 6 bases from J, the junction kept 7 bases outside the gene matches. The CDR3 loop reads CASSRSTGVPEAFF. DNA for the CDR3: TGTGCCAGCTCACGATCGACAGGGGTCCCTGAAGCTTTCTTT.

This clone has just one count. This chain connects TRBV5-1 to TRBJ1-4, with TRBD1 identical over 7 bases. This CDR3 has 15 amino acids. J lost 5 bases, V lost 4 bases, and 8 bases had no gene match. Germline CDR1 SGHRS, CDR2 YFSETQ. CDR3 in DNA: TGCGCCAGCAGCATATGGGGACAGAGAAATGAAAAACTGTTTTTT. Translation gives CASSIWGQRNEKLFF.

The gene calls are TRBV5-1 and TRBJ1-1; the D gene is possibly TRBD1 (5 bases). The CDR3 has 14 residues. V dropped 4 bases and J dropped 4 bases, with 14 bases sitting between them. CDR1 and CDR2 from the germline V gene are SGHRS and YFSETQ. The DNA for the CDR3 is TGCGCCAGCAGCCCCTCGGCAGGGTTCACTGAAGCTTTCTTT. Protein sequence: CASSPSAGFTEAFF.

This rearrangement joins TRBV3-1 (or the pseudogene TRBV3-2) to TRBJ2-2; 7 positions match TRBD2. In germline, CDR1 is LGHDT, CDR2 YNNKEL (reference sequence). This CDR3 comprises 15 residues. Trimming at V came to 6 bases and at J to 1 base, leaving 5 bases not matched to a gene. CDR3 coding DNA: TGTGCCAGCAGTACTAGCGAATTGAACACCGGGGAGCTGTTTTTT. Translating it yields CASSTSELNTGELFF.

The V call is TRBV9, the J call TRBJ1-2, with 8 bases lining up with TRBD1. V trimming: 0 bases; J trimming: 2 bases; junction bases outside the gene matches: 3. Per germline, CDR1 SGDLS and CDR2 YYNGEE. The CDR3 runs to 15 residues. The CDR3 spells CASSVGTGGNYGYTF. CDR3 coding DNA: TGTGCCAGCAGCGTAGGTACAGGGGGAAACTATGGCTACACCTTC.

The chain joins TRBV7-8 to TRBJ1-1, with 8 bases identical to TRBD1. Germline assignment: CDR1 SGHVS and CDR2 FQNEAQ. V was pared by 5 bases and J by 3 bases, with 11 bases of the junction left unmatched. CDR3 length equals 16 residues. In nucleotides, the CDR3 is TGTGCCAGCAGCCTAGGGACAGGCCATCGATACACTGAAGCTTTCTTT. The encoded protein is CASSLGTGHRYTEAFF.

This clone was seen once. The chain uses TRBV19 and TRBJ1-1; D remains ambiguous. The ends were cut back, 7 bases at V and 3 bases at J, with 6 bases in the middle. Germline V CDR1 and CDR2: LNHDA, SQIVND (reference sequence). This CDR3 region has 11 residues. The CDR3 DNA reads TGTGCCAGTACCCTCTACACTGAAGCTTTCTTT. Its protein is CASTLYTEAFF.

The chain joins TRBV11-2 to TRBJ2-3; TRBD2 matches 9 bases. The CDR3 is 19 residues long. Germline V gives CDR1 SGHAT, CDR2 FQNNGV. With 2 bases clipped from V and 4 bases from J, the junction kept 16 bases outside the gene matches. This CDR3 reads CASSLRSGGGAAIADTQYF. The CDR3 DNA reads TGTGCCAGCAGCTTAAGGAGCGGCGGGGGGGCCGCAATCGCAGATACGCAGTATTTT.

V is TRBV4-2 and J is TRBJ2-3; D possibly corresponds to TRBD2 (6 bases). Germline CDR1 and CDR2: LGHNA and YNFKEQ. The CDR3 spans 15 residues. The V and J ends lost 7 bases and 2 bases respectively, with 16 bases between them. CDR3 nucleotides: TGTGCCAGCACTAAAGCGCGGGGCTTCACAGATACGCAGTATTTT. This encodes CASTKARGFTDTQYF.

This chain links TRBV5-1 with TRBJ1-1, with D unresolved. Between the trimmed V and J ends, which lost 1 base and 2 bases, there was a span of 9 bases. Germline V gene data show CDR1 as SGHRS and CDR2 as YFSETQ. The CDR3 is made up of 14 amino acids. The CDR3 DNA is TGCGCCAGCAGCTTGTTCGGGTTAAACACTGAAGCTTTCTTT. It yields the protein CASSLFGLNTEAFF.

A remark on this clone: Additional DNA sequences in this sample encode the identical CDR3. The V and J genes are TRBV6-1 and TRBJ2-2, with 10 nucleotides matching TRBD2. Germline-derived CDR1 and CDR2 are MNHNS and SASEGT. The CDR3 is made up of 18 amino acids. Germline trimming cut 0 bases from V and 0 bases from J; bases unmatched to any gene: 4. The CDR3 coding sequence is TGTGCCAGCAGTGAAGCGTTAGCGGGGGGCGCGAACACCGGGGAGCTGTTTTTT. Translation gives CASSEALAGGANTGELFF.

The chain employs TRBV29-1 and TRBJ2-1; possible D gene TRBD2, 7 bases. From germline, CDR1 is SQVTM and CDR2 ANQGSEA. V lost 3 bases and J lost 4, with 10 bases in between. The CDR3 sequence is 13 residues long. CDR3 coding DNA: TGCAGCGTTGACAGGGGAGGGTACAATGAGCAGTTCTTC. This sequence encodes CSVDRGGYNEQFF.

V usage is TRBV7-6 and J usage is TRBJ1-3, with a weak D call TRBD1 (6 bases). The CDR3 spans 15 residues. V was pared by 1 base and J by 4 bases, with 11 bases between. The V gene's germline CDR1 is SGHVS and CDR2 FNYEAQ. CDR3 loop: CASSLGGTGGNTIYF. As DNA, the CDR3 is TGTGCCAGCAGCTTAGGTGGAACAGGGGGAAACACCATATATTTT.

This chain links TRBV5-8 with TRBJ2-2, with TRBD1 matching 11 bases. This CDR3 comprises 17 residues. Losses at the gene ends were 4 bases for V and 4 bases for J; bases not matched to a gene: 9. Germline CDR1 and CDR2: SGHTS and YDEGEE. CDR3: CASSHRGQGDSTGELFF. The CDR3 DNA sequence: TGTGCCAGCAGCCATAGGGGACAGGGGGACTCCACCGGGGAGCTGTTTTTT. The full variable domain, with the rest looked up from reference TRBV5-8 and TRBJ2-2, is EAGVTQSPTHLIKTRGQQATLRCSPISGHTSVYWYQQALGLGLQFLLWYDEGEERNRGNFPPRFSGRQFPNYSSELNVNALELEDSALYLCASSHRGQGDSTGELFFGEGSRLTVL.

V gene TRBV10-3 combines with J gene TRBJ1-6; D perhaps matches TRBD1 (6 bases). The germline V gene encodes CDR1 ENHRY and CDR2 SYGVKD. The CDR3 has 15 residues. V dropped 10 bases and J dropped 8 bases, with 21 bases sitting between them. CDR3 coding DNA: TGTGCCACACGCGACAACAGGGTAGGGGATTCACCCCTCCACTTT. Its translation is CATRDNRVGDSPLHF.